A single sample gave rise to the 4 T cell receptor beta chains below, sequenced in a study of blood T cell repertoires in COVID-19. The repertoire was sequenced with immunoSEQ multiplex PCR; TCRdb's copy has only in-frame clones and lacks some. Of tens of thousands of clones listed, almost 90% were seen once; the top ten hold 13% to 15%. The material sequenced was peripheral blood. Receptor source: a human donor in a cohort sampled during active COVID-19.

This sequence joins TRBV18 and TRBJ2-5; a possible D gene is TRBD2 (5 bases). CDR1 KGHSH and CDR2 LQKENI come from the germline V gene. This CDR3 region has 15 residues. The V gene lost 3 bases and the J gene lost 5 bases, with 16 bases spanning the gap. This chain's CDR3 is CASSPPGLLWETQYF. DNA of the CDR3: TGTGCCAGCTCACCCCCGGGATTGTTGTGGGAGACCCAGTACTTC.

The chain is built from TRBV2 and TRBJ1-2, with a weak D call TRBD1 (6 bases). CDR1 and CDR2 (germline): SNHLY, FYNNEI. The CDR3 totals 13 residues. Trimming pared 4 bases from V and 11 bases from J, leaving 17 bases between. The CDR3 DNA reads TGTGCCAGCAGTGGGGCCCCATATAGGGGGTACACCTTC. This encodes CASSGAPYRGYTF.

This chain's CDR3 is CASSPPAGDGYTF. The CDR3 DNA is TGTGCCAGCTCACCACCGGCAGGGGACGGCTACACCTTC. The rearrangement links TRBV18 to TRBJ1-2; possible D gene TRBD1, 6 bases. Germline CDR1 and CDR2: KGHSH and LQKENI. V lost 0 bases and J 8 bases, leaving 10 bases between the germline ends. There are 13 residues in the CDR3.

The chain uses TRBV18 and TRBJ1-4, with a weak D call TRBD1 (5 bases). The CDR3 runs 17 residues. Trimming pared 0 bases from V and 0 bases from J, leaving 11 bases between. Germline CDR1 and CDR2: KGHSH and LQKENI. The CDR3 is CASSPPGQYSTNEKLFF. CDR3 bases: TGTGCCAGCTCACCACCGGGGCAGTACTCAACTAATGAAAAACTGTTTTTT.